This T cell receptor (beta chain) was captured by sequencing in a study of OX40 agonist ivuxolimab in advanced cancers. The table came from immunoSEQ multiplex PCR; TCRdb's copy has only in-frame clones and leaves some out. The sample lists some 50,000 clones; approximately 87% were seen once. Deletions cut 4 bases from V and 1 base from J, with 11 bases between. Germline CDR1 and CDR2: SGHTA and FQGNSA. This CDR3 is built from 15 residues. The chain couples TRBV7-2 to TRBJ1-5; possible D gene TRBD1, 6 bases. This TCR derives from an adult with an advanced solid tumor such as melanoma, head and neck, liver or kidney cancer. This specimen was CD4+ or CD8+ T cells sorted from blood, taken in a trial of the OX40 agonist ivuxolimab. CDR3 protein: CASSSRTESNQPQHF. The CDR3, as DNA: TGTGCCAGCAGCTCCCGGACAGAGAGCAATCAGCCCCAGCATTTT.